The source of this T cell receptor (beta chain) is a study of OX40 agonist ivuxolimab in advanced cancers. Study background: Recorded diagnoses for dose-escalation patients were hepatocellular carcinoma, melanoma, renal cell or head and neck cancer. It was permissible to have had prior anti-PD-1, anti-PD-L1 or anti-CTLA-4 therapy, and around 40% had some. Partial responses were achieved by three patients, of whom one had hepatocellular carcinoma and two had cutaneous melanoma. Study findings and constraints: Dosing at 0.1 to 3.0 mg/kg was accompanied by clonal expansion of CD4+ and CD8+ blood T cells by week 6.

Germline loops: CDR1 SGHTA, CDR2 FQGNSA. The CDR3 consists of 16 residues. J gave up 10 bases and V 5 bases, and 15 bases lay outside the gene matches. Here immunoSEQ multiplex PCR was the method, and the copy in TCRdb shows in-frame clones only, minus some. The sample contains some 84,000 clones, nearly 90% of which appear only once. On this clone: Its specificity is unknown.

Sequences were derived from CD4+ or CD8+ T cells sorted from blood, sampled in a trial of the OX40 agonist ivuxolimab. This sequence was found in an adult with an advanced solid tumor such as melanoma, head and neck, liver or kidney cancer. This chain joins TRBV7-2 and TRBJ2-1, with 9 bases identical to TRBD2. This chain's CDR3 is CASSGGLAGPGGEQFF. CDR3 DNA sequence: TGTGCCAGCAGCGGGGGTCTAGCGGGGCCCGGTGGGGAGCAGTTCTTC.